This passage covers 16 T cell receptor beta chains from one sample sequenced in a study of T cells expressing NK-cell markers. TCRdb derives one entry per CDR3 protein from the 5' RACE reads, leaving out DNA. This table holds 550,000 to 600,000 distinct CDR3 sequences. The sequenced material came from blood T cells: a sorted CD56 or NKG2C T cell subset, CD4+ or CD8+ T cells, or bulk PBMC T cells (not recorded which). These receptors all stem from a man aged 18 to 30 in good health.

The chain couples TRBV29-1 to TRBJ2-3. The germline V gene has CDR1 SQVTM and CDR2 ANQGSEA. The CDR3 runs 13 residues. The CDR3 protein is CSVSDDHTDTQYF.

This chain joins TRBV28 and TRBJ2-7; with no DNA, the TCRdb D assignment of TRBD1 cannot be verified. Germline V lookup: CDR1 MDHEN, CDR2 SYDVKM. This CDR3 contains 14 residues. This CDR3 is CASKVGTGLYEQYF.

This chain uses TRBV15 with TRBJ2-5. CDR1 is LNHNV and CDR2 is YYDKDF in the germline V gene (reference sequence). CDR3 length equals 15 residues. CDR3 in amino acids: CATSRAPGPTETQYF. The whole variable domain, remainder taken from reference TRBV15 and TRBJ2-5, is DAMVIQNPRYQVTQFGKPVTLSCSQTLNHNVMYWYQQKSSQAPKLLFHYYDKDFNNEADTPDNFQSRRPNTSFCFLDIRSPGLGDTAMYLCATSRAPGPTETQYFGPGTRLLVL.

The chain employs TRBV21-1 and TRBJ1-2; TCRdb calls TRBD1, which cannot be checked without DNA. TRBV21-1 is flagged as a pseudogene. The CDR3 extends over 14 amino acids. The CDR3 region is CASSKAWGNYGYTF.

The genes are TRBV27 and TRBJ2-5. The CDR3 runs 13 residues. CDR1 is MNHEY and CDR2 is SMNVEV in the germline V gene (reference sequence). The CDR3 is CASSFVQQETQYF.

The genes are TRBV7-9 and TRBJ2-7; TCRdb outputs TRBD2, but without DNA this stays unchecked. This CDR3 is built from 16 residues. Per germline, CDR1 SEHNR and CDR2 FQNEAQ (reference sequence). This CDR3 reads CASSFPASGSSYEQYF.

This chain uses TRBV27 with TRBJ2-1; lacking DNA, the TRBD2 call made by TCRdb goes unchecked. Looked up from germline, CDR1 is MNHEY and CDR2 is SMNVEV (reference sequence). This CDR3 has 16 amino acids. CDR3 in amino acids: CASSSTTSGSDSEQFF.

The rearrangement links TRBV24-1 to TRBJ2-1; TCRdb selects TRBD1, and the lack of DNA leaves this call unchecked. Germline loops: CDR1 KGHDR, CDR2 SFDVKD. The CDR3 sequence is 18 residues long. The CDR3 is CATSDPGQGATLGNEQFF.

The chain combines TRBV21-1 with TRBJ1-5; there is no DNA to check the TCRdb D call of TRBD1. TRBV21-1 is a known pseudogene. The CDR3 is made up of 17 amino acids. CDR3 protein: CASSAPFRDGGNQPQHF.

The chain's CDR3 is CASSQIASETQYF. The chain carries TRBV5-5 and TRBJ2-5; the D call of TRBD2 rests on TCRdb alone, since no DNA is present to check it. CDR3 size: 13 residues. The germline V gene has CDR1 SGHKS and CDR2 YYEKEE (reference sequence).

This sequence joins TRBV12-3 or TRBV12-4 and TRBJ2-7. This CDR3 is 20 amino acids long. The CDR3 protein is CASSFGEPSRVFWASYEQYF.

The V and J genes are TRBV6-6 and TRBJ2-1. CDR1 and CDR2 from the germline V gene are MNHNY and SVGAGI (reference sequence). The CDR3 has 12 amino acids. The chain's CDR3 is CASSRIGNEQFF.

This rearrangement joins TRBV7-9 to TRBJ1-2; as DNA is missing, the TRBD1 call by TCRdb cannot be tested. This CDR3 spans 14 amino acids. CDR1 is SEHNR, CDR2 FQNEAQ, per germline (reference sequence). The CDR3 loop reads CASSPTGGYYGYTF.

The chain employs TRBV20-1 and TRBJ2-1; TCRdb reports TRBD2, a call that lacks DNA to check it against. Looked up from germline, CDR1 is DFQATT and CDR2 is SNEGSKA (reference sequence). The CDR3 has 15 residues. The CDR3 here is CSAIDPRQGGVEQFF.

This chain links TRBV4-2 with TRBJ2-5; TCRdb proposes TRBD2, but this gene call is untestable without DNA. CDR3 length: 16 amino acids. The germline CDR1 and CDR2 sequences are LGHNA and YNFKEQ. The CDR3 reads CASSQDGASKEETQYF.

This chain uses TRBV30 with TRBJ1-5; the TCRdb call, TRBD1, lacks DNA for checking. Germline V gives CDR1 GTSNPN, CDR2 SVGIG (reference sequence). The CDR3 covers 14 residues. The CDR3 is CAWSEGGAAQPQHF.